This is a list of T cell receptor beta chains from one sample in a study of blood T cell repertoires in COVID-19. Profiling relied on immunoSEQ multiplex PCR, and the TCRdb table lists in-frame clones only, not all of them. Among approximately 190,000 clones listed, roughly 80% were seen once. The sequenced sample was peripheral blood. Every receptor here comes from a woman in her twenties or thirties with acute or convalescent COVID-19. Each CDR3 is given without its conserved first and last residue. Where a row states a size, it is once, few, many or the class of an expanded clone; other rows omit it.

CDR3aa: ASSQEGAYGYT; j_gene: TRBJ1-2; abundance: .; v_gene: TRBV3-1/TRBV3-2
CDR3aa: ASSVEREYEQF; j_gene: TRBJ2-1; abundance: .; v_gene: TRBV9
CDR3aa: ASSPWTGDEQF; j_gene: TRBJ2-1; abundance: .; v_gene: TRBV7-3
CDR3aa: ASSIGQGTYEQY; j_gene: TRBJ2-7; abundance: .; v_gene: TRBV9
CDR3aa: ASKRDRGQETQY; j_gene: TRBJ2-5; abundance: .; v_gene: TRBV7-2
CDR3aa: ASSDGRAKNIQY; j_gene: TRBJ2-4; abundance: once; v_gene: TRBV2
CDR3aa: SGGERAYEQY; j_gene: TRBJ2-7; abundance: .; v_gene: TRBV29-1
CDR3aa: ASSLMTGPINYGYT; j_gene: TRBJ1-2; abundance: .; v_gene: TRBV28
CDR3aa: ASSQGWNSPLH; j_gene: TRBJ1-6; abundance: .; v_gene: TRBV6-2/TRBV6-3
CDR3aa: ASSPGVALSYNEQF; j_gene: TRBJ2-1; abundance: .; v_gene: TRBV19
CDR3aa: ASSIGRGSYEQY; j_gene: TRBJ2-7; abundance: .; v_gene: TRBV19
CDR3aa: ASRIGVGQDYYEQY; j_gene: TRBJ2-7; abundance: .; v_gene: TRBV28
CDR3aa: ASSGVGGPNQPQH; j_gene: TRBJ1-5; abundance: .; v_gene: TRBV19
CDR3aa: ASSEEGRNIQY; j_gene: TRBJ2-4; abundance: .; v_gene: TRBV2
CDR3aa: ASRLQGPGELF; j_gene: TRBJ2-2; abundance: .; v_gene: TRBV5-1
CDR3aa: ASSLGLAGGGWEQF; j_gene: TRBJ2-1; abundance: .; v_gene: TRBV5-6
CDR3aa: ASSQRPGNTGELF; j_gene: TRBJ2-2; abundance: .; v_gene: TRBV18
CDR3aa: ASSSGTDYEQY; j_gene: TRBJ2-7; abundance: .; v_gene: TRBV6-4
CDR3aa: ASSFPPGGAYNEQF; j_gene: TRBJ2-1; abundance: .; v_gene: TRBV13
CDR3aa: ASSTGSGYT; j_gene: TRBJ1-2; abundance: once; v_gene: TRBV6-5
CDR3aa: ASSPTGSQRETQY; j_gene: TRBJ2-5; abundance: .; v_gene: TRBV7-6
CDR3aa: ASRTGSYTEAF; j_gene: TRBJ1-1; abundance: .; v_gene: TRBV28
CDR3aa: ASSLARGSSSYNSPLH; j_gene: TRBJ1-6; abundance: .; v_gene: TRBV7-8
CDR3aa: ASAEKGQGRTGELF; j_gene: TRBJ2-2; abundance: .; v_gene: TRBV28
CDR3aa: ASSRRQGGNTIY; j_gene: TRBJ1-3; abundance: .; v_gene: TRBV7-9
CDR3aa: ASSLVFGGDYGYT; j_gene: TRBJ1-2; abundance: .; v_gene: TRBV7-2
CDR3aa: ASTGGDVANEKLF; j_gene: TRBJ1-4; abundance: .; v_gene: TRBV2
CDR3aa: ASSMGGTLNQPQH; j_gene: TRBJ1-5; abundance: .; v_gene: TRBV19
CDR3aa: ASTRGGRGYT; j_gene: TRBJ1-2; abundance: .; v_gene: TRBV6-5
CDR3aa: SVEHLGLRGYT; j_gene: TRBJ1-2; abundance: .; v_gene: TRBV29-1
CDR3aa: ASSETGEEQY; j_gene: TRBJ2-7; abundance: .; v_gene: TRBV7-9
CDR3aa: ASSFFGEAGNQPQH; j_gene: TRBJ1-5; abundance: .; v_gene: TRBV5-6
CDR3aa: ASSRGWGRTEAF; j_gene: TRBJ1-1; abundance: once; v_gene: TRBV5-1
CDR3aa: ASTLSTASHPSTDTQY; j_gene: TRBJ2-3; abundance: once; v_gene: TRBV27
CDR3aa: ASSFSGTSGTGELF; j_gene: TRBJ2-2; abundance: .; v_gene: TRBV7-6
CDR3aa: ASSLNNEQF; j_gene: TRBJ2-1; abundance: .; v_gene: TRBV27
CDR3aa: ASSQWTGANTEAF; j_gene: TRBJ1-1; abundance: .; v_gene: TRBV5-5
CDR3aa: ASSNDRYVETQY; j_gene: TRBJ2-5; abundance: .; v_gene: TRBV19
CDR3aa: ASSLIASSRRGVDTEAF; j_gene: TRBJ1-1; abundance: many; v_gene: TRBV28
CDR3aa: ASSLPGQGKRNEQF; j_gene: TRBJ2-1; abundance: .; v_gene: TRBV6-6
CDR3aa: ASSYRAGVRVNTEAF; j_gene: TRBJ1-1; abundance: .; v_gene: TRBV6-2/TRBV6-3
CDR3aa: ASSYPPSGEKLF; j_gene: TRBJ1-4; abundance: .; v_gene: TRBV28
CDR3aa: ASSVRAGNTIY; j_gene: TRBJ1-3; abundance: .; v_gene: TRBV9
CDR3aa: ASSGRDRYYEQY; j_gene: TRBJ2-7; abundance: .; v_gene: TRBV9
CDR3aa: ASSFRQSLYGYT; j_gene: TRBJ1-2; abundance: .; v_gene: TRBV27
CDR3aa: ASGPGTGGTDTQY; j_gene: TRBJ2-3; abundance: .; v_gene: TRBV12-5
CDR3aa: ATSRGRGGGRTYEQY; j_gene: TRBJ2-7; abundance: .; v_gene: TRBV15
CDR3aa: ASSGGLAGYEQY; j_gene: TRBJ2-7; abundance: .; v_gene: TRBV5-4
CDR3aa: ASSQTGLGAPQY; j_gene: TRBJ2-5; abundance: .; v_gene: TRBV11-2
CDR3aa: ATSRPPGQGNTEAF; j_gene: TRBJ1-1; abundance: .; v_gene: TRBV15
CDR3aa: ASSPGEVAGIIGELF; j_gene: TRBJ2-2; abundance: .; v_gene: TRBV5-4
CDR3aa: ASSWPSKNIQY; j_gene: TRBJ2-4; abundance: .; v_gene: TRBV5-8
CDR3aa: ATSGVLARELF; j_gene: TRBJ2-2; abundance: .; v_gene: TRBV24-1
CDR3aa: ASSKTGGHQPQH; j_gene: TRBJ1-5; abundance: .; v_gene: TRBV28
CDR3aa: ASSSHTGFAEQY; j_gene: TRBJ2-7; abundance: once; v_gene: TRBV6-5
CDR3aa: AWSRGGTEAF; j_gene: TRBJ1-1; abundance: .; v_gene: TRBV30
CDR3aa: ASLDRFRKTQY; j_gene: TRBJ2-5; abundance: .; v_gene: TRBV19
CDR3aa: ASSFQPGNTEAF; j_gene: TRBJ1-1; abundance: .; v_gene: TRBV7-2
CDR3aa: ATSSPSRGNEQF; j_gene: TRBJ2-1; abundance: .; v_gene: TRBV15
CDR3aa: ASSSTGTGVDSPLH; j_gene: TRBJ1-6; abundance: .; v_gene: TRBV5-1